The clone carrying this T cell receptor beta chain was seen repeatedly, ten times or more. The antigen is undetermined. These data come from a study of T-cell memory formation after mild COVID-19. Study-level points and caveats: CD8+ contracting clones occupied EMRA, while CD4+ ones occupied mainly CM and EM. Balance between CD4 and CD8 was seen in clones contracting day 15 to 85, and a CD4+ lean was seen in later expanders.

TCRdb recomputed calls from the 5' RACE reads with MiXCR, one row per CDR3 protein. The sample carries roughly 450,000 distinct CDR3 sequences, about 20% recorded once. Trimming took off 0 bases at V and 1 base at J, with 4 bases between the two ends. Germline loops: CDR1 SGHNT, CDR2 YYREEE (reference sequence). CDR3 length: 13 amino acids. This clonotype originated in an adult woman who had mild COVID-19 (a few samples of this study predate the infection). Cell type and time point are not known. The V gene is TRBV5-4, the J gene TRBJ1-1, with D uncertain. Sequenced: PBMCs or a T cell subset sorted from them (not recorded which). CDR3 DNA sequence: TGTGCCAGCAGCTTGGACCCGAACACTGAAGCTTTCTTT. Translating gives CASSLDPNTEAFF.